Here is one T cell receptor (beta chain) with its context. Its target is unknown. This specimen comes from a study of intratumoral heterogeneity in liver cancer. In the study overall: Most patients were male, with a median age of roughly 63 years. Study-wide results and limits: The authors noted under-sampled tumor-infiltrating lymphocyte representation as a limitation. Region b showed significantly fewer unique T-cell clonal expansions than region a.

Generated by immunoSEQ multiplex PCR, the TCRdb table keeps only in-frame clones and is missing some. The sample holds about 6,200 clones, about 71% seen once. Germline CDR1 KGHSH, CDR2 LQKENI. CDR3 length: 13 residues. Deletions cut 3 bases from V and 6 bases from J, with 8 bases between. The hepatocellular carcinoma nodule was sampled at distinct, geographically separated regions. Early-stage hepatocellular carcinoma patients were treatment-naïve prior to resection. The receptor's source is a woman in her seventies with hepatocellular carcinoma. The specimen was tumor tissue, collected before any cancer treatment. The rearrangement links TRBV18 to TRBJ2-2; tentative D call: TRBD1 (5 bases). CDR3 region: CASSPTVSGELFF. The CDR3 nucleotides read TGTGCCAGCTCACCGACAGTTTCCGGGGAGCTGTTTTTT.